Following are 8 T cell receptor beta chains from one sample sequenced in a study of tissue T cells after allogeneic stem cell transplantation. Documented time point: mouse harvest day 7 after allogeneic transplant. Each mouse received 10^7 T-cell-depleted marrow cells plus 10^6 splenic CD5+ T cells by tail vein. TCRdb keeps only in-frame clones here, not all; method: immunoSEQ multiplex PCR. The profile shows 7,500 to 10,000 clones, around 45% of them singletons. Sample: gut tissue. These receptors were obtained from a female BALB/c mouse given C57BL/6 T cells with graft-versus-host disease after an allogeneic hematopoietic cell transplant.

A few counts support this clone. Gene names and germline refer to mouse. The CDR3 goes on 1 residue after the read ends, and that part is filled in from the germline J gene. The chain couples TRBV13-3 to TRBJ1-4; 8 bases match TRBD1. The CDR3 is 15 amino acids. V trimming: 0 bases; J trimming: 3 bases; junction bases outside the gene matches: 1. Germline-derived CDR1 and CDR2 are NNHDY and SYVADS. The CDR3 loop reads CASSDDRGTNERLFF. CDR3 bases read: TGTGCCAGCAGTGATGACAGGGGGACCAACGAAAGATTATTT.

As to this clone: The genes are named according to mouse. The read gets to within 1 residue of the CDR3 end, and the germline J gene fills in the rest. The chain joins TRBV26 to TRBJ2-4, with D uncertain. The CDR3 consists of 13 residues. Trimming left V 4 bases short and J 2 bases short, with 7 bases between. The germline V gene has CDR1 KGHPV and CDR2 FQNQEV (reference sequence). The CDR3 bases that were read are TGTGCCAGCAGTCGCGGGGATCAAAACACCTTGTAC. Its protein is CASSRGDQNTLY. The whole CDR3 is CASSRGDQNTLYF.

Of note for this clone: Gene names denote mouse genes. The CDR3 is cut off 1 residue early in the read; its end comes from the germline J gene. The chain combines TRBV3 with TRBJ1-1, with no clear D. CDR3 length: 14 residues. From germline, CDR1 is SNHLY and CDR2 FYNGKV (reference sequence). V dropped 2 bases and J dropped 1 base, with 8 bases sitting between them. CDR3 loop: CASSLNPGNTEVFF. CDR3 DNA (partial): TGTGCCAGCAGCTTAAATCCAGGGAACACAGAAGTCTTC.

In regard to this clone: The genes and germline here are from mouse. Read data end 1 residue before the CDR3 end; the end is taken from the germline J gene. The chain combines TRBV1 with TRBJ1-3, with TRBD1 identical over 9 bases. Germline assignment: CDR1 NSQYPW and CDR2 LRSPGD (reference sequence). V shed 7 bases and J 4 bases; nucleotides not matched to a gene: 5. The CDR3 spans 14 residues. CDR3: CTCKQGARGNTLYF. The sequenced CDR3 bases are TGCACCTGCAAACAGGGGGCGCGGGGAAATACGCTCTAT.

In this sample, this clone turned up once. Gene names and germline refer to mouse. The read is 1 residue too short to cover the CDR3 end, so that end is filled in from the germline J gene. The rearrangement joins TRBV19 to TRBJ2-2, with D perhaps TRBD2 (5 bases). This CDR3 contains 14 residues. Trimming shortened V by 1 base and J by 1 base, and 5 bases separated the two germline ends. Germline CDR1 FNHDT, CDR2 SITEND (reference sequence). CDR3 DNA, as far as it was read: TGTGCCAGCAGTATAACTGGAAACACCGGGCAGCTCTAC. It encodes CASSITGNTGQLY. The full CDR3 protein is CASSITGNTGQLYF. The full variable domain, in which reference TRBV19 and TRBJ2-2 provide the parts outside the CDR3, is GGIITQTPKFLIGQEGQKLTLKCQQNFNHDTMYWYRQDSGKGLRLIYYSITENDLQKGDLSEGYDASREKKSSFSLTVTSAQKNEMAVFLCASSITGNTGQLYFGEGSKLTVL.

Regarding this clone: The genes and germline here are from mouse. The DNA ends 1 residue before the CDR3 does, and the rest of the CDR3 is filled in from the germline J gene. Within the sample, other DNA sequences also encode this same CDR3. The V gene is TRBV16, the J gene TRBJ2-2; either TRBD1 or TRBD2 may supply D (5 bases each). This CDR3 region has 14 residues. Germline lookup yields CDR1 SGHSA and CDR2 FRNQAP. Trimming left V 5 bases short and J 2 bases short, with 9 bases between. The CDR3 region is CASSPGQNTGQLYF. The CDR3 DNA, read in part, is TGTGCAAGCAGCCCGGGGCAGAACACCGGGCAGCTCTAC.

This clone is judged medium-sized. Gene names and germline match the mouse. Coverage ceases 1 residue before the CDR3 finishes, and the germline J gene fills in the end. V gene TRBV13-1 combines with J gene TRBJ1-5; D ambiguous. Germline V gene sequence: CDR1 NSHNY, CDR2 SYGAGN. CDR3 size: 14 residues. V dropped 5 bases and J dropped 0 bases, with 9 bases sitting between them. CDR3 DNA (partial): TGTGCCAGCAGCCGGAGTTATAACAACCAGGCTCCGCTT. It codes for CASSRSYNNQAPL. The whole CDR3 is CASSRSYNNQAPLF.

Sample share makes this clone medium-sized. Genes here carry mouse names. The CDR3 is CASSLTGDEQYF. The CDR3 DNA, read in part, is TGTGCAAGCAGCCTGACTGGGGATGAACAGTAC. The chain couples TRBV16 to TRBJ2-7, with 8 bases matching TRBD2. The CDR3 extends 1 residue past the end of the read, so its final part is completed from the germline J gene. CDR3 length: 12 amino acids. V dropped 5 bases and J dropped 5; count of bases not matched to a gene: 2. Germline V lookup: CDR1 SGHSA, CDR2 FRNQAP.